Listed below are T cell receptor beta chains from one sample, sequenced in a study of cytomegalovirus exposure and HLA in healthy donors. TCRdb's copy holds only in-frame clones and misses some; the assay was immunoSEQ multiplex PCR. The table includes about 52,000 clones, roughly 60% detected once. Sequences were obtained from PBMCs. These receptors were obtained from a human donor in good health. The CDR3 runs from the conserved cysteine through the conserved F or W. A D gene is named only where the DNA matches it firmly. Only part of the rows carry a size: once, few, many, or a class if the clone is expanded.

J: TRBJ2-7
D: .
V: TRBV21-1
length: 12
size: few
CDR3: CASSKSGSEQYF
DNA: TGTGCCAGCAGCAAGTCCGGGTCCGAGCAGTACTTC

J: TRBJ2-7
D: .
V: TRBV5-4
length: 13
size: .
CDR3: CASSLAIGGEQYF
DNA: TGTGCCAGCAGCTTGGCCATCGGGGGCGAGCAGTACTTC

J: TRBJ2-7
D: .
V: TRBV30
length: 13
size: few
CDR3: CAWSPGVTYEQYF
DNA: TGTGCCTGGAGTCCTGGAGTGACCTACGAGCAGTACTTC

J: TRBJ2-7
D: .
V: TRBV7-9
length: 14
size: .
CDR3: CASSLETGYYEQYF
DNA: TGTGCCAGCAGCTTAGAAACCGGGTACTACGAGCAGTACTTC

J: TRBJ2-7
D: .
V: TRBV11-3
length: 9
size: .
CDR3: CARGGEQYF
DNA: TGTGCCCGGGGAGGCGAGCAGTACTTC

J: TRBJ2-3
D: TRBD1
V: TRBV7-3
length: 13
size: .
CDR3: CASSGTGLDTQYF
DNA: TGTGCCAGCTCCGGGACAGGGTTGGATACGCAGTATTTT

J: TRBJ1-2
D: TRBD1
V: TRBV29-1
length: 12
size: few
CDR3: CSAKGQSLGYTF
DNA: TGCAGCGCTAAGGGACAGAGCCTCGGCTACACCTTC

J: TRBJ2-5
D: TRBD2
V: TRBV5-1
length: 17
size: .
CDR3: CASSLAGSGGATETQYF
DNA: TGCGCCAGCAGCTTGGCCGGTAGCGGGGGGGCCACAGAGACCCAGTACTTC

J: TRBJ2-7
D: .
V: TRBV9
length: 14
size: .
CDR3: CASSVARAMYEQYF
DNA: TGTGCCAGCAGCGTAGCCAGGGCGATGTACGAGCAGTACTTC

J: TRBJ1-2
D: TRBD1
V: TRBV6-6
length: 15
size: few
CDR3: CASSGIGQGVEGYTF
DNA: TGTGCCAGCAGTGGGATAGGACAGGGAGTGGAGGGCTACACCTTC

J: TRBJ2-3
D: TRBD2
V: TRBV28
length: 16
size: .
CDR3: CASTRRRGVTTDTQYF
DNA: TGTGCCAGCACTCGCCGTCGGGGGGTGACCACAGATACGCAGTATTTT

J: TRBJ2-7
D: TRBD1
V: TRBV27
length: 13
size: few
CDR3: CASRTGTTYEQYF
DNA: TGTGCCAGCAGGACAGGGACCACCTACGAGCAGTACTTC

J: TRBJ1-5
D: TRBD1
V: TRBV2
length: 15
size: .
CDR3: CASSEAVQGGQPQHF
DNA: TGTGCCAGCAGTGAAGCGGTCCAGGGGGGTCAGCCCCAGCATTTT

J: TRBJ2-7
D: .
V: TRBV7-9
length: 13
size: .
CDR3: CASSITSSYEQYF
DNA: TGTGCCAGCAGCATTACATCGTCCTACGAGCAGTACTTC

J: TRBJ2-7
D: TRBD2
V: TRBV7-9
length: 16
size: once
CDR3: CASSPLRTSGLYEQYF
DNA: TGTGCCAGCAGCCCCCTGAGGACTAGCGGGCTTTACGAGCAGTACTTC

J: TRBJ1-3
D: TRBD1
V: TRBV5-1
length: 16
size: .
CDR3: CASSWGTGGSGNTIYF
DNA: TGCGCCAGCAGCTGGGGGACAGGGGGCTCTGGAAACACCATATATTTT